These 11 T cell receptor beta chains came from one sample sequenced in a study of CD8+ T cells in alopecia areata. Described treatment: oral pan-JAK inhibitor, 5-10 mg twice daily. The sequencing template was cDNA reverse transcribed from extracted RNA. Libraries were prepared by immunoSEQ multiplex PCR; TCRdb keeps only in-frame clonotypes and omits some of them. The sample yields 100,000 to 140,000 clones, 65% to 85% seen once. The sequences come from CD8+ T cells sorted from blood, collected at week 24, from a patient treated with tofacitinib. These receptor sequences come from a human donor with alopecia areata.

This sequence joins TRBV5-4 and TRBJ1-1; TRBD1 might be the D (5 bases). Trimming shortened V by 1 base and J by 5 bases, and 6 bases separated the two germline ends. The CDR3 sequence is 12 residues long. Germline CDR1 is SGHNT and CDR2 is YYREEE (reference sequence). The CDR3 reads CASSLRGTEAFF. DNA for the CDR3: TGTGCCAGCAGCTTGCGGGGGACTGAAGCTTTCTTT.

The CDR3 reads CASSDTSGAYNEQFF. CDR3 DNA sequence: TGTGCCAGCAGTGATACGAGCGGGGCCTACAATGAGCAGTTCTTC. The V and J genes are TRBV6-4 and TRBJ2-1, with TRBD2 matching over 7 bases. CDR1 MRHNA and CDR2 SNTAGT come from the germline V gene. After removal of 3 bases from V and 2 bases from J, the junction contained 4 bases not matched to a gene. This CDR3 is 15 amino acids long.

This rearrangement joins TRBV6-1 to TRBJ1-2, with D perhaps matching TRBD1 (5 bases). Germline V gene sequence: CDR1 MNHNS, CDR2 SASEGT. CDR3 length: 16 residues. The germline V and J ends were trimmed by 5 bases and 0 bases, with 16 bases remaining between them. CDR3 protein: CASSKGDPIANYGYTF. The CDR3 region has the DNA TGTGCCAGCAGTAAAGGGGACCCGATCGCTAACTATGGCTACACCTTC.

The chain employs TRBV7-9 and TRBJ2-2, with a weak D call TRBD1 (6 bases). The V and J ends lost 5 bases and 7 bases respectively, with 8 bases between them. Germline V gene sequence: CDR1 SEHNR, CDR2 FQNEAQ (reference sequence). The CDR3 has 12 amino acids. CDR3 bases: TGTGCCAGCAGCCCAGGGGTCGGGGAGCTGTTTTTT. Translating gives CASSPGVGELFF.

This chain links TRBV19 with TRBJ2-1, with 12 nucleotides matching TRBD2. V lost 6 bases and J lost 7; bases outside the gene matches: 7. CDR1 is LNHDA and CDR2 is SQIVND in the germline V gene (reference sequence). This CDR3 region has 15 residues. This chain's CDR3 is CASSLLAGGRNEQFF. The CDR3 region has the DNA TGTGCCAGTAGCCTCCTAGCGGGGGGGCGTAATGAGCAGTTCTTC. The variable domain in full, completed from reference TRBV19 and TRBJ2-1, reads DGGITQSPKYLFRKEGQNVTLSCEQNLNHDAMYWYRQDPGQGLRLIYYSQIVNDFQKGDIAEGYSVSREKKESFPLTVTSAQKNPTAFYLCASSLLAGGRNEQFFGPGTRLTVL.

CDR3 nucleotides: TGTGCCAGCAGCGACAGCGCTTCTAACTATGGCTACACCTTC. It is translated as CASSDSASNYGYTF. The chain joins TRBV5-4 to TRBJ1-2, with a possible D match to TRBD1 (5 bases). V was shortened by 4 bases and J by 0 bases, with 10 bases between the two germline ends. Germline V gives CDR1 SGHNT, CDR2 YYREEE (reference sequence). This CDR3 has 14 residues.

The rearrangement joins TRBV5-4 to TRBJ2-5; TRBD1 agrees at 9 bases. The CDR3 has 15 amino acids. J gave up 3 bases and V 1 base, and 4 bases lay outside the gene matches. Germline CDR1 and CDR2: SGHNT and YYREEE (reference sequence). The DNA of the CDR3 is TGTGCCAGCAGCTTGTTAGGGACAGGGAAAGAGACCCAGTACTTC. It is translated as CASSLLGTGKETQYF.

This chain connects TRBV7-9 to TRBJ1-4; 7 nucleotides agree with TRBD1. With 5 bases clipped from V and 3 bases from J, the junction kept 3 bases outside the gene matches. Per the germline V gene, CDR1 is SEHNR and CDR2 is FQNEAQ (reference sequence). CDR3 size: 14 residues. The CDR3 DNA is TGTGCCAGCAGCCCGGACAGGTCTAATGAAAAACTGTTTTTT. It encodes CASSPDRSNEKLFF.

The J gene is TRBJ2-1, the V gene TRBV2, with 9 bases that match TRBD2. The CDR3 covers 15 residues. The germline V gene encodes CDR1 SNHLY and CDR2 FYNNEI. The trim removed 1 base at V and 7 bases at J, leaving 5 bases unmatched. CDR3 residues: CASSEGIAGANEQFF. The CDR3 coding sequence is TGTGCCAGCAGTGAAGGTATAGCGGGGGCGAATGAGCAGTTCTTC.

The chain links TRBV9 to TRBJ2-7; no definite D call. Trimming stripped 0 bases from V and 0 bases from J, with 4 bases between. This CDR3 comprises 13 residues. The germline V gene encodes CDR1 SGDLS and CDR2 YYNGEE. CDR3 protein: CASSVGSSYEQYF. The DNA of the CDR3 is TGTGCCAGCAGCGTAGGAAGCTCCTACGAGCAGTACTTC.

The chain couples TRBV5-1 to TRBJ1-1; D ambiguous. CDR1 is SGHRS, CDR2 YFSETQ, per germline. V was trimmed by 4 bases and J by 1 base, leaving 11 bases between them. CDR3 size: 14 residues. As DNA, the CDR3 is TGCGCCAGCAGCGCGATTCGTCCGAACACTGAAGCTTTCTTT. The encoded protein is CASSAIRPNTEAFF.